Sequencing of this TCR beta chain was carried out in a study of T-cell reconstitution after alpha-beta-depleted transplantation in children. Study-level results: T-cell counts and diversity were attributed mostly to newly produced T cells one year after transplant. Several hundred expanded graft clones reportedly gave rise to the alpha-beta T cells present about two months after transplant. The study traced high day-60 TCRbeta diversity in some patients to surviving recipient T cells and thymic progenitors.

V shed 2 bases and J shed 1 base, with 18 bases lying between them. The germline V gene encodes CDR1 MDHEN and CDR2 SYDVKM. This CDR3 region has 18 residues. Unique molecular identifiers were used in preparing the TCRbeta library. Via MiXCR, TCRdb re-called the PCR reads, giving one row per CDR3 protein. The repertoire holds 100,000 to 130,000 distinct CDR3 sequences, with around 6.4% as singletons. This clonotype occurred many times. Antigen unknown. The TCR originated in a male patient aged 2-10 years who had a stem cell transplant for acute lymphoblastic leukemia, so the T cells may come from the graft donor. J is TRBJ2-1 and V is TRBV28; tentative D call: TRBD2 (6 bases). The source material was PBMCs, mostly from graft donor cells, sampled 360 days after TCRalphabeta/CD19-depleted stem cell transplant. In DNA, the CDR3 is TGTGCCAGCAGTTTAGATTTGAGGGAGGAACATTCCTACAATGAGCAGTTCTTC. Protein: CASSLDLREEHSYNEQFF. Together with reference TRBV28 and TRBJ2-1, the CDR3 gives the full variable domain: DVKVTQSSRYLVKRTGEKVFLECVQDMDHENMFWYRQDPGLGLRLIYFSYDVKMKEKGDIPEGYSVSREKKERFSLILESASTNQTSMYLCASSLDLREEHSYNEQFFGPGTRLTVL.